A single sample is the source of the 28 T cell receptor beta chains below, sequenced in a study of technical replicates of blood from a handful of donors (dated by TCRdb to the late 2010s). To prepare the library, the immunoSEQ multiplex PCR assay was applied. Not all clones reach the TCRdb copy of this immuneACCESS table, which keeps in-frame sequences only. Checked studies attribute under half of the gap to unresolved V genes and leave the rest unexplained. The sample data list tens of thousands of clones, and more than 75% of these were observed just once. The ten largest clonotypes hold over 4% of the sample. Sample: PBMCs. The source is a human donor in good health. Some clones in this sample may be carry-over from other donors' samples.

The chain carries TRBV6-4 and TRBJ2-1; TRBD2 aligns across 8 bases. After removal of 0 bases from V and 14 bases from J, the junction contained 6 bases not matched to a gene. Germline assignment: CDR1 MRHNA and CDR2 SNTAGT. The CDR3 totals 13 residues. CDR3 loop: CASSDSSGLGKFF. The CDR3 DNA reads TGTGCCAGCAGTGACTCCTCGGGACTAGGAAAGTTCTTC.

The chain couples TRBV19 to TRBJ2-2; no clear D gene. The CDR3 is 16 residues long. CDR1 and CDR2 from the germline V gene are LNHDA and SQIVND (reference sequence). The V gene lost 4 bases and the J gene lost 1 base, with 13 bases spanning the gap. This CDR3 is CASSRDRLGNTGELFF. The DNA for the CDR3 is TGTGCCAGTAGTAGAGATCGCCTCGGGAACACCGGGGAGCTGTTTTTT.

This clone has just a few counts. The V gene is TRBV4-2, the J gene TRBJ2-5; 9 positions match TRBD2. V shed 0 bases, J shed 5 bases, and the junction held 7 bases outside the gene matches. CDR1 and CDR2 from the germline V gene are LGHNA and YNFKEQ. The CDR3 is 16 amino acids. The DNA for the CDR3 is TGTGCCAGCAGCCAAGATTCCAGCGGGGGGTCGGAGACCCAGTACTTC. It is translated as CASSQDSSGGSETQYF.

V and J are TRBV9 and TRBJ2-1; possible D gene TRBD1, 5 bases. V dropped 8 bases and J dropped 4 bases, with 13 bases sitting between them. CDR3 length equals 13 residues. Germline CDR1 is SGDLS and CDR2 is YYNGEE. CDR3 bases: TGTGCCAGTTCGAGGACAACGTACAATGAGCAGTTCTTC. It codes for CASSRTTYNEQFF.

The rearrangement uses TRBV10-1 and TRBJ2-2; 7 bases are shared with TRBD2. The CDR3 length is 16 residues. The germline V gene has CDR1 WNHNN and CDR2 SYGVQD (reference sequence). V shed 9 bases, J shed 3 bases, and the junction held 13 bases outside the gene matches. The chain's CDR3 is CASTATGTTYTGELFF. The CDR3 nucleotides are TGCGCCAGTACGGCTACCGGGACTACCTACACCGGGGAGCTGTTTTTT.

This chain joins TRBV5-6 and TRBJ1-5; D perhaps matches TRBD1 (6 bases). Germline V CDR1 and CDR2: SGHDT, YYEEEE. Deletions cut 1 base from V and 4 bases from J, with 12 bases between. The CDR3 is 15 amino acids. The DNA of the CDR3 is TGTGCCAGCAGCTTGTTCCAAGGGGGAAATCAGCCCCAGCATTTT. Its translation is CASSLFQGGNQPQHF.

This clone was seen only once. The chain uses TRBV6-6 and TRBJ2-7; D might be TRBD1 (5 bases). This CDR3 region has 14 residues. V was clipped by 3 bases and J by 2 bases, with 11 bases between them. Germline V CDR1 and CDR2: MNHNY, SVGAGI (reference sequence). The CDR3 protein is CASSYLDTAYEQYF. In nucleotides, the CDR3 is TGTGCCAGCAGTTATTTGGACACCGCCTACGAGCAGTACTTC.

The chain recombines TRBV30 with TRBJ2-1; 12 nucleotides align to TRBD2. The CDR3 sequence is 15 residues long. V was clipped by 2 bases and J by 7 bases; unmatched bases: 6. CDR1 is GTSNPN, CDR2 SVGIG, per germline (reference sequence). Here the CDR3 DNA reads TGTGCCTGGAGTCCCACTAGCGGGAGGAAAAATGAGCAGTTCTTC. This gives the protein CAWSPTSGRKNEQFF. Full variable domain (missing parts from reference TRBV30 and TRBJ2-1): SQTIHQWPATLVQPVGSPLSLECTVEGTSNPNLYWYRQAAGRGLQLLFYSVGIGQISSEVPQNLSASRPQDRQFILSSKKLLLSDSGFYLCAWSPTSGRKNEQFFGPGTRLTVL.

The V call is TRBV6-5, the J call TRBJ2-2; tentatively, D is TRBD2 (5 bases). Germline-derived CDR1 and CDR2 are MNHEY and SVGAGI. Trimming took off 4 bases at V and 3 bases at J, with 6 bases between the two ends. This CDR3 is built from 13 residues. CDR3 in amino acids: CASSSGYTGELFF. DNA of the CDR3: TGTGCCAGCAGTTCGGGGTACACCGGGGAGCTGTTTTTT.

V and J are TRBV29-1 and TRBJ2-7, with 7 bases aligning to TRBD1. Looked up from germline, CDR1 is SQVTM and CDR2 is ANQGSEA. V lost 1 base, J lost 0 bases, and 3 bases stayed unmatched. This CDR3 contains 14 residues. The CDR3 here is CSVEGQGPSYEQYF. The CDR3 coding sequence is TGCAGCGTTGAAGGACAGGGACCCTCCTACGAGCAGTACTTC.

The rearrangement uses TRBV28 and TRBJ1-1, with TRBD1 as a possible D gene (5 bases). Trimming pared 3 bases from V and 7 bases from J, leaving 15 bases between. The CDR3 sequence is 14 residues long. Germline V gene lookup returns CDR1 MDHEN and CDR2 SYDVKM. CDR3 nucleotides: TGTGCCAGCAGTTTTGCGGGGGAGGGAAGTGAAGCTTTCTTT. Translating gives CASSFAGEGSEAFF.

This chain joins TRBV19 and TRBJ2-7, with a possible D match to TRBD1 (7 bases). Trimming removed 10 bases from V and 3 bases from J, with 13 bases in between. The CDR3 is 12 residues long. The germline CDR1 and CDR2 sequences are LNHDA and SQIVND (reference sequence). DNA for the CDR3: TGTGCCACGGGGGACAGCTACTACGAGCAGTACTTC. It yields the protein CATGDSYYEQYF.

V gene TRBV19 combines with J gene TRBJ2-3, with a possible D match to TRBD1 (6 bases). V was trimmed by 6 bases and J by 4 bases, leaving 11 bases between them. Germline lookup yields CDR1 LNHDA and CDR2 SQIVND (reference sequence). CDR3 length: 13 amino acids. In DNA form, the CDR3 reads TGTGCCAGTAGCCTCACAGGGCCAGATACGCAGTATTTT. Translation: CASSLTGPDTQYF.

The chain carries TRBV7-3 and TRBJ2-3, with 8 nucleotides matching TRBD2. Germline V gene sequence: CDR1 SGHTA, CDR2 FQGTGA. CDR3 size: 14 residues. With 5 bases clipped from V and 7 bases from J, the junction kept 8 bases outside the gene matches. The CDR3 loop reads CASSPAGGKNTQYF. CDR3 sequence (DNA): TGTGCCAGCAGCCCGGCGGGGGGCAAAAATACGCAGTATTTT.

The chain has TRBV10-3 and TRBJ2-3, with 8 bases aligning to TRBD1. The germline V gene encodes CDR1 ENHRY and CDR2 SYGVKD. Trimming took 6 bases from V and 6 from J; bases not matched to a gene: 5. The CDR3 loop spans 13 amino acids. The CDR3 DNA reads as TGTGCCATCAGGGACAGGACAGGGGATACGCAGTATTTT. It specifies CAIRDRTGDTQYF.

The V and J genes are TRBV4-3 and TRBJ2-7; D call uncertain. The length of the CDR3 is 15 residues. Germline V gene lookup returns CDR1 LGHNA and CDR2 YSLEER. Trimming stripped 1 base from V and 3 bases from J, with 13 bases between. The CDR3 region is CASSQARSLYYEQYF. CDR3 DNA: TGCGCCAGCAGCCAAGCTAGGAGTCTATACTACGAGCAGTACTTC.

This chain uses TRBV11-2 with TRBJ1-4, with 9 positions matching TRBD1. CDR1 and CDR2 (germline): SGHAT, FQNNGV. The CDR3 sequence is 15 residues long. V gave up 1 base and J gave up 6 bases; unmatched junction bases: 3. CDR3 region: CASSLVTGGHEKLFF. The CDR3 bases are TGTGCCAGCAGCTTAGTCACAGGGGGCCATGAAAAACTGTTTTTT.

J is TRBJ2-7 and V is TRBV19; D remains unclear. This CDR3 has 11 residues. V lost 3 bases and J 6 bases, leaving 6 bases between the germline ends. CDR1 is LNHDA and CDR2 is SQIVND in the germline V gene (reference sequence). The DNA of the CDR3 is TGTGCCAGTAGTATTCGCGGCGAGCAGTACTTC. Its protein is CASSIRGEQYF.

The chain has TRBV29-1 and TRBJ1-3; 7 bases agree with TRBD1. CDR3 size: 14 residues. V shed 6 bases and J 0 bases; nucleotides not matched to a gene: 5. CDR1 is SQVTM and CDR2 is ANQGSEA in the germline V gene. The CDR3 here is CSVTGKSSGNTIYF. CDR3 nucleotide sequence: TGCAGCGTGACAGGGAAAAGCTCTGGAAACACCATATATTTT. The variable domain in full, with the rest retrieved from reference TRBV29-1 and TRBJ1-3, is SAVISQKPSRDICQRGTSLTIQCQVDSQVTMMFWYRQQPGQSLTLIATANQGSEATYESGFVIDKFPISRPNLTFSTLTVSNMSPEDSSIYLCSVTGKSSGNTIYFGEGSWLTVV.

For the CDR3, the DNA is TGTGCCAGCAGCTTATACCGGTACACAGATACGCAGTATTTT. Translated: CASSLYRYTDTQYF. The rearrangement uses TRBV7-2 and TRBJ2-3; D uncertain. Trimming cost V 2 bases and J 2 bases, with 8 bases left between them. The CDR3 is 14 amino acids. CDR1 is SGHTA, CDR2 FQGNSA, per germline.

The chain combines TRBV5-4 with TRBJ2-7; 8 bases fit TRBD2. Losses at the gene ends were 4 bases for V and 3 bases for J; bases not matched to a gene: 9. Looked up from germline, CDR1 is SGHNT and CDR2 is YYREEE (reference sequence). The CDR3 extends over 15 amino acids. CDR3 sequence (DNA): TGTGCCAGCAGCCTGGGGCTAGCGGGCATCTACGAGCAGTACTTC. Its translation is CASSLGLAGIYEQYF.

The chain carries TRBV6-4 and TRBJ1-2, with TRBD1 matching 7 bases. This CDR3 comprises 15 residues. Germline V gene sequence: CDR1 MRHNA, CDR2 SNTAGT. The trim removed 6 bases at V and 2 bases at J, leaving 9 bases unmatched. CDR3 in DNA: TGTGCCAGCAGCCCCCGTGAGACAGGGAACTATGGCTACACCTTC. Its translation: CASSPRETGNYGYTF.

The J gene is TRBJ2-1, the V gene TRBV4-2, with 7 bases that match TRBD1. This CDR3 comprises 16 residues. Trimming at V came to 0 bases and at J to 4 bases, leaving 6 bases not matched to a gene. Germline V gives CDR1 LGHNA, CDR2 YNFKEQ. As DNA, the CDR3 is TGTGCCAGCAGCCAAGATAAGACAGGGAGATACAATGAGCAGTTCTTC. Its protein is CASSQDKTGRYNEQFF.

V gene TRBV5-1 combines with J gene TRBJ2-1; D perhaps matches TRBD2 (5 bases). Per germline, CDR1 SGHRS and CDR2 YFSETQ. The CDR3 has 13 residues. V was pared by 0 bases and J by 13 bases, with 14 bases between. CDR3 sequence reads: CASSLAEGRGQFF. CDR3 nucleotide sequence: TGCGCCAGCAGCTTGGCCGAAGGCCGGGGTCAGTTCTTC.

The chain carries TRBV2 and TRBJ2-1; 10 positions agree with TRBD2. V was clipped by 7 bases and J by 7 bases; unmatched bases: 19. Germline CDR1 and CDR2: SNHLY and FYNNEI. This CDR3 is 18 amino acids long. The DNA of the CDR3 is TGTGCCAGCAACGAAGGAGCGCACGGACTAGCGGTGGGAAATGAGCAGTTCTTC. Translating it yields CASNEGAHGLAVGNEQFF.

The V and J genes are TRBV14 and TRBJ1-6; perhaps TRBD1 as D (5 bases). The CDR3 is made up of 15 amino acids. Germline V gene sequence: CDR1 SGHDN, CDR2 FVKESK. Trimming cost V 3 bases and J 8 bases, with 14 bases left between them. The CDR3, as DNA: TGTGCCAGCAGCCAGTGGGGCTCGAGGTATTCACCCCTCCACTTT. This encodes CASSQWGSRYSPLHF.

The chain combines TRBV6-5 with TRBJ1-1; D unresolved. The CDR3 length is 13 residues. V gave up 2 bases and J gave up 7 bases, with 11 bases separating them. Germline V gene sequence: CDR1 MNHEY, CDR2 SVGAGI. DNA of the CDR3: TGTGCCAGCAGTTACATCCGTGCGGGTGAAGCTTTCTTT. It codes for CASSYIRAGEAFF.

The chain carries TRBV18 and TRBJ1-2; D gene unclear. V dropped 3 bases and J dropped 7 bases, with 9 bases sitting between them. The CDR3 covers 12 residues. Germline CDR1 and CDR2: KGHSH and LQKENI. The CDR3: CASSPESVGYTF. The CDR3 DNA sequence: TGTGCCAGCTCACCCGAGTCGGTTGGCTACACCTTC.